These 8 T cell receptor beta chains were sequenced from one sample in a study of shared clonotypes between healthy human individuals. Assay: immunoSEQ multiplex PCR; the TCRdb copy retains only in-frame clones and omits some. The sample includes more than 1.2 million clones, just under 99% of them seen just once. Input material: naive CD4+ T cells sorted from blood. Subset given: CD45RA+ positively selected. These receptor sequences come from a man between 25 and 39 years old in good health.

CDR3 region: CASSAGRDLLVGYTF. The CDR3 coding sequence is TGTGCCAGCAGCGCCGGGAGGGACCTCCTTGTGGGCTACACCTTC. The V and J genes are TRBV9 and TRBJ1-2; D perhaps matches TRBD1 (5 bases). V was pared by 3 bases and J by 8 bases, with 20 bases between. The CDR3 has 15 residues. The germline gives CDR1 SGDLS, CDR2 YYNGEE.

The J gene is TRBJ1-5, the V gene TRBV2; tentative D call: TRBD1 (6 bases). Germline V gene data show CDR1 as SNHLY and CDR2 as FYNNEI. The CDR3 loop spans 12 amino acids. V was clipped by 5 bases and J by 7 bases, with 9 bases between them. This CDR3 reads CASSPGQQPQHF. DNA for the CDR3: TGTGCCAGCAGTCCAGGACAGCAGCCCCAGCATTTT.

The chain uses TRBV10-3 and TRBJ2-7; D might be TRBD1 or TRBD2, each matching 5 bases. The V end lost 0 bases, the J end lost 4 bases, and 13 bases lay between the germline ends. Germline lookup yields CDR1 ENHRY and CDR2 SYGVKD. There are 15 residues in the CDR3. The CDR3 loop is CAISESRGRKYEQYF. The DNA for the CDR3 is TGTGCCATCAGTGAGTCGAGGGGCAGGAAATACGAGCAGTACTTC.

V is TRBV9 and J is TRBJ2-3; 9 nucleotides line up with TRBD2. V dropped 4 bases and J dropped 2; count of bases not matched to a gene: 8. The CDR3 loop spans 16 amino acids. Germline V gives CDR1 SGDLS, CDR2 YYNGEE. In nucleotides, the CDR3 is TGTGCCAGCAGCAGCCGACTAGCGGAGTACACAGATACGCAGTATTTT. It encodes CASSSRLAEYTDTQYF. The full variable domain, with the rest looked up from reference TRBV9 and TRBJ2-3, is DSGVTQTPKHLITATGQRVTLRCSPRSGDLSVYWYQQSLDQGLQFLIQYYNGEERAKGNILERFSAQQFPDLHSELNLSSLELGDSALYFCASSSRLAEYTDTQYFGPGTRLTVL.

As for this clone: The same CDR3 is also encoded by other DNA sequences in this sample. The genes are TRBV6-1 and TRBJ2-7, with D unclear. The CDR3 is 14 amino acids. Germline CDR1 is MNHNS and CDR2 is SASEGT. V lost 0 bases and J lost 3, with 9 bases in between. The CDR3 DNA follows: TGTGCCAGCAGTGAAGCCCTTGACGGCTACGAGCAGTACTTC. Its translation: CASSEALDGYEQYF.

This chain joins TRBV7-2 and TRBJ2-2, with 9 bases fitting TRBD2. V lost 5 bases and J lost 1; bases outside the gene matches: 8. Germline CDR1 is SGHTA and CDR2 is FQGNSA. The CDR3 length is 17 residues. The CDR3 DNA follows: TGTGCCAGCAGCCCTCTTAGCGGGAGTTTGAACACCGGGGAGCTGTTTTTT. This translates into CASSPLSGSLNTGELFF.

V usage is TRBV5-8 and J usage is TRBJ2-5; D is ambiguous. The CDR3 is 16 amino acids. Per germline, CDR1 SGHTS and CDR2 YDEGEE. Deletions cut 5 bases from V and 2 bases from J, with 19 bases between. The CDR3 bases are TGTGCCAGCAGTCCCAGCTTTTGGGCGGAACAAGAGACCCAGTACTTC. It yields the protein CASSPSFWAEQETQYF.

V gene TRBV27 combines with J gene TRBJ2-6; 8 nucleotides line up with TRBD1. Germline V lookup: CDR1 MNHEY, CDR2 SMNVEV (reference sequence). V shed 7 bases, J shed 1 base, and the junction held 9 bases outside the gene matches. This CDR3 has 17 residues. Written as DNA, the CDR3 is TGTGCCAGCACCTCGACAGGGGTAGGTTCTGGGGCCAACGTCCTGACTTTC. It codes for CASTSTGVGSGANVLTF.